Included here is one T cell receptor (beta chain) sequence, with context. The antigen remains unidentified. These data originate in a study of T cell responses to AZD1222 COVID-19 vaccine. Germline V gene lookup returns CDR1 MDHEN and CDR2 SYDVKM. The CDR3 length is 15 residues. The V end lost 5 bases, the J end lost 2 bases, and 14 bases lay between the germline ends. Data came from immunoSEQ multiplex PCR; TCRdb stores just in-frame clones and leaves some out. The table shows tens of thousands of clones, with about 90% occurring only once. Study results and limitations: Reports indicate that nearly half of spike-specific TCRs are directed at unmutated variant regions. None of the repertoires were sampled until the peak T cell response had passed. Vaccine-related CD4 TCRs covered spike, predominating at 160-218 and 743-854.

The sample consisted of peripheral blood, taken on day 0 of AZD1222 vaccination. The receptor was isolated from an adult in good health. The rearrangement uses TRBV28 and TRBJ2-3; a possible D gene is TRBD1 (5 bases). CDR3 DNA sequence: TGTGCCAGCAGTCTTAGGGGAACCCCCACAGATACGCAGTATTTT. It codes for CASSLRGTPTDTQYF.